This T cell receptor beta chain was retrieved from a study of molecular identifiers for immune sequencing clone quantification. The sample holds many counts of this clonotype. The naive CD8 libraries originated from between 20,000 and 1,000,000 sorted cells and drew on 10%, 30% or 50% RNA. A CD8+CD4-CCR7+CD45RA+ phenotype served as the sorting definition for naive CD8 T cells. The CDR3 sequence is 15 residues long. Trimming took 3 bases from V and 0 from J; bases not matched to a gene: 5. In germline, CDR1 is DFQATT, CDR2 SNEGSKA (reference sequence). With listed TCR primers and previously described methods, bulk TCR libraries were prepared. One entry per CDR3 protein, called by TCRdb with MiXCR from the PCR reads. The data show 460,000 or so distinct CDR3 sequences, with about a fifth seen just once and around 0.84% held by the top ten.

This sequence joins TRBV20-1 and TRBJ2-7; 10 bases align to TRBD2. The sample comprised naive CD8+ T cells from blood, with Jurkat cell RNA spiked in. Subset of the sample: FACS-sorted CD8+CD4-CCR7+CD45RA+ naive T cells. The source is a human donor in good health. Some libraries in this study had Jurkat cell RNA spiked in. The DNA for the CDR3 is TGCAGTGCTAGTGAGTCTAGCGGGAGCTCCTACGAGCAGTACTTC. Translating gives CSASESSGSSYEQYF.